The 6 T cell receptor beta chains listed next were all sequenced from one sample in a study of high-grade serous ovarian cancer treatment subgroups. The table came from immunoSEQ multiplex PCR; TCRdb's copy has only in-frame clones and leaves some out. The sample includes 1,500 to 2,000 clones, approximately 75% of them seen just once. Tumor samples were obtained before definitive surgery or chemotherapy. Sequencing was done on a sample of tumor tissue. These receptors all come from a human donor with high-grade serous ovarian cancer.

On this clone itself: A far larger clone differs by one base, so this is likely a read error. This sample includes further DNA sequences coding for the same CDR3. This chain joins TRBV5-4 and TRBJ1-5, with D perhaps matching TRBD1 (6 bases). The ends were cut back, 4 bases at V and 1 base at J, with 12 bases in the middle. The V gene's germline CDR1 is SGHNT and CDR2 YYREEE (reference sequence). The CDR3 runs to 15 residues. The CDR3 sequence: CASSPGVWSNQPQHF. CDR3 bases: TGTGCCAGCAGCCCAGGGGTCTGGAGCAATCAGCCCCAGCATTTT.

This chain uses TRBV4-1 with TRBJ2-7; 7 bases line up with TRBD2. This CDR3 has 16 amino acids. The V gene end was trimmed by 4 bases and the J gene end by 0 bases; junction bases not matched to a gene: 9. Germline lookup yields CDR1 MGHRA and CDR2 YSYEKL. CDR3 nucleotides: TGCGCCAGCAGCCTCGACTTCCCGGGGGGCTCCTACGAGCAGTACTTC. Translation: CASSLDFPGGSYEQYF.

This clone was observed a handful of times. At one boundary the junction diverges from the germline segment, which might be a read error. Additional DNA sequences in this sample encode the identical CDR3. The chain is built from TRBV5-4 and TRBJ1-5; possibly TRBD1 for D (6 bases). The length of the CDR3 is 15 residues. Germline V gene sequence: CDR1 SGHNT, CDR2 YYREEE (reference sequence). CDR3 sequence reads: CASSPGVWSNQPQHF. CDR3 coding DNA: TGCGCCAGCAGCCCAGGGGTCTGGAGCAATCAGCCCCAGCATTTT.

The rearrangement links TRBV2 to TRBJ2-5, with D possibly TRBD1 on 5 matching bases. Germline CDR1 and CDR2: SNHLY and FYNNEI. The CDR3 covers 13 residues. Trimming pared 4 bases from V and 5 bases from J, leaving 11 bases between. CDR3 bases: TGTGCCAGCAGTGGGACAATAGGGGAGACCCAGTACTTC. Its translation is CASSGTIGETQYF.

The chain combines TRBV14 with TRBJ2-3; D is unresolved. The CDR3 sequence is 15 residues long. Trimming left V 4 bases short and J 3 bases short, with 14 bases between. Per germline, CDR1 SGHDN and CDR2 FVKESK. CDR3 bases: TGTGCCAGCAGCCGAACGACCTCCTGGACAGATACGCAGTATTTT. This sequence encodes CASSRTTSWTDTQYF.

The V call is TRBV5-6, the J call TRBJ2-3, with 8 bases fitting TRBD1. Germline CDR1 SGHDT, CDR2 YYEEEE. The CDR3 runs 15 residues. V dropped 3 bases and J dropped 4; count of bases not matched to a gene: 7. The CDR3 DNA follows: TGTGCCAGCAGCTCGCCAGGGGGCTCCGCAGATACGCAGTATTTT. Protein product: CASSSPGGSADTQYF.